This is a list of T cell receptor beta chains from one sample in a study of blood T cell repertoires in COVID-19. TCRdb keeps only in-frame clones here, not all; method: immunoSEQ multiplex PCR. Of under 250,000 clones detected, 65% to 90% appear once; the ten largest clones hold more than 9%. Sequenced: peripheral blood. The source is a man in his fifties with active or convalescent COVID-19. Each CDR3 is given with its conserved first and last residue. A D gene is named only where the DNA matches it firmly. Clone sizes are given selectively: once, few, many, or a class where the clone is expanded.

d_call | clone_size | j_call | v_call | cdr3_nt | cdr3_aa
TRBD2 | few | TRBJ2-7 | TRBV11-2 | TGTGCCAGCAGCCCTAAGACTAGCGGGAGGAGCTACGAGCAGTACTTC | CASSPKTSGRSYEQYF
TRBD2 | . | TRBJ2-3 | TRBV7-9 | TGTGCCAGCAGCCTTAGCGGGGGTGGAGATACGCAGTATTTT | CASSLSGGGDTQYF
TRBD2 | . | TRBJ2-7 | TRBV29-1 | TGCAGCGGAAGACTAGCGGGAGGTAGGGAGCAGTACTTC | CSGRLAGGREQYF
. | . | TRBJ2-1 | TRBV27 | TGTGCCAGCAGCCCCCGCGGGCCTAACGATGAGCAGTTCTTC | CASSPRGPNDEQFF
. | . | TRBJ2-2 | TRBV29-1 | TGCAGCGTTGAAGTGGCAGCCGGGGAGCTGTTTTTT | CSVEVAAGELFF
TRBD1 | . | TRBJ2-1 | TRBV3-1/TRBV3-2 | TGTGCCAGCAGCCTTGGGACAGGGGGGGCCAATGAGCAGTTCTTC | CASSLGTGGANEQFF
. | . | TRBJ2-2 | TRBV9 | TGTGCCAGCAGCGTGACGGGGGTCAACACCGGGGAGCTGTTTTTT | CASSVTGVNTGELFF
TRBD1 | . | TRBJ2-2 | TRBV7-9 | TGTGCCAGCGGGGACAGATCGAACACCGGGGAGCTGTTTTTT | CASGDRSNTGELFF
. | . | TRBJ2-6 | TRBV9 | TGTGCCAGCAAGGGGTCATCTGGGGCCAACGTCCTGACTTTC | CASKGSSGANVLTF
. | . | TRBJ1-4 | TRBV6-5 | TGTGCCAGCAGTTGGACAGTGGGGACTGAAAAACTGTTTTTT | CASSWTVGTEKLFF
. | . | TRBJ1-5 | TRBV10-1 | TGCGCCAGCAGACTGGGAGACCAGCCCCAGCATTTT | CASRLGDQPQHF
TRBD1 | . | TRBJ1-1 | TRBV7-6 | TGTGCCAGCAGCGCACTCGACAGGGGTCGTGACACTGAAGCTTTCTTT | CASSALDRGRDTEAFF
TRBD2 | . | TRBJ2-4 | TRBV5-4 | TGTGCCAGCAGCTTTAGTGAAGGACTAGACATTCAGTACTTC | CASSFSEGLDIQYF
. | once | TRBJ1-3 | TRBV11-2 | TGTGCCAGCAGCTTAGGGCGGAACCCTACGGGAAACACCATATATTTT | CASSLGRNPTGNTIYF
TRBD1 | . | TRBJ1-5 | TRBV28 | TGTGCCAGTGGACAGGGCCGCTTGTGGGCCCAGCATTTT | CASGQGRLWAQHF